The source of this TCR beta chain is a study of blood T cell repertoires in COVID-19. Study information: The origin of the acute and convalescent COVID-19 samples was the United States, Italy and Spain. PBMCs, B-cell-depleted T cells, or T cells provided the cDNA or gDNA that made up the material.

Methods used by the authors: Reference gene primer amplification in the assay estimated nucleated cell counts. Using immunoSEQ multiplex PCR, the repertoire was profiled, and TCRdb retains in-frame clones only, with some absent. V, J and clone size were drawn from that table, and D and trimming were deduced from the DNA. Here the sample spans more than 85,000 clones, 84% being singletons. The germline V gene has CDR1 SEHNR and CDR2 FQNEAQ (reference sequence). The length of the CDR3 is 19 residues. The J segment lost 5 bases and the V segment lost 1 base, leaving 18 bases of the junction unmatched. Sequenced material: peripheral blood. The chain has TRBV7-9 and TRBJ2-5, with 8 bases that match TRBD1. The sequence was collected from a human donor in a cohort sampled during active COVID-19. The DNA for the CDR3 is TGTGCCAGCAGCTTAGGGGTGGGGGACAGGACCTACCCAGGGGAGACCCAGTACTTC. This encodes CASSLGVGDRTYPGETQYF.